In this sample, the clone carrying this T cell receptor (beta chain) turned up many times. One end of the junction varies from germline; a read error may be responsible. Healthy controls consisted of blood bank volunteers in Maryland, USA. The sorted libraries drew on roughly 1 million T cells that were CD4+ or CD8+. Germline-derived CDR1 and CDR2 are DFQATT and SNEGSKA (reference sequence). The CDR3 is 18 residues long. MiXCR was run by TCRdb on the 5' RACE reads, yielding one entry per CDR3 protein. Of roughly 39,000 distinct CDR3 sequences listed, around 7% are singletons. The record originates from a study of neurological immune-mediated disorders.

The sequence was collected from a man aged 45 to 65 in good health. Sequencing input: CD4+ T cells from blood. The rearrangement joins TRBV20-1 to TRBJ2-1; 7 bases fit TRBD1. The chain's CDR3 is CSARDRVRSQPLYNEQFF. DNA of the CDR3: TGCAGTGCTCGAGACAGGGTCCGGAGTCAACCGCTTTACAATGAGCAGTTCTTC.